This TCR beta chain was captured by sequencing in a study of CD8 T cells in Susac syndrome. Random-hexamer reverse transcription was applied to about 0.5 to 1 ug RNA. TCRdb itself ran the immunoSEQ multiplex PCR reads through MiXCR, one entry per CDR3 protein. The sample shows hundreds of thousands of distinct CDR3 sequences, approximately 95% of them seen only once. Between the trimmed V and J ends, which lost 6 bases and 0 bases, there was a span of 12 bases. The CDR3 sequence is 14 residues long. Germline assignment: CDR1 SGHRS and CDR2 YFSETQ. The sample taken for sequencing was CD4+ T cells from PBMCs. The clonotype comes from a human donor with multiple sclerosis. The rearrangement joins TRBV5-1 to TRBJ1-1; maybe TRBD1 (5 bases). This chain's CDR3 is CASTSGTVNTEAFF. CDR3 sequence (DNA): TGCGCCAGCACCTCCGGGACGGTGAACACTGAAGCTTTCTTT. Full variable domain (outside the CDR3, taken from reference TRBV5-1 and TRBJ1-1): KAGVTQTPRYLIKTRGQQVTLSCSPISGHRSVSWYQQTPGQGLQFLFEYFSETQRNKGNFPGRFSGRQFSNSRSEMNVSTLELGDSALYLCASTSGTVNTEAFFGQGTRLTVV.